This record concerns one TCR beta chain sequence. As yet, its antigen is unknown. Additional DNA sequences in this sample encode the identical CDR3. CDR1 and CDR2 (germline): SGDLS, YYNGEE. CDR3 size: 14 residues. V lost 2 bases and J lost 1, with 8 bases in between. The source of the sample is a study of PD-1 blockade in classical Hodgkin lymphoma. Following autologous stem cell transplantation, relapse occurred in every patient, and exposure to brentuximab vedotin varied. Some clones are missing from TCRdb's copy, which holds only in-frame ones; the method was immunoSEQ multiplex PCR. The sample lists approximately 51,000 clones; approximately 70% were seen once. Regarding the study as a whole: CD4+ TCR diversity rose significantly by C4D1, and CD8+ TCR diversity did not. Complete responders possessed baseline diversity comparable to newly diagnosed patients. Lower baseline TCR diversity was reported for newly diagnosed patients than for healthy donors.

This TCR was recovered from a human donor with classical Hodgkin lymphoma. The starting material was peripheral blood mononuclear cells (PBMCs), obtained before the second cycle of nivolumab. This chain uses TRBV9 with TRBJ2-3, with D unclear. CDR3 sequence: CASSVRVGTDTQYF. In DNA, the CDR3 is TGTGCCAGCAGCGTTCGGGTGGGCACAGATACGCAGTATTTT.